The rows below give T cell receptor beta chains drawn from one sample of a study of patients and donors after allogeneic stem cell transplantation. TCRdb reprocessed the RT-PCR reads via MiXCR and lists one record per CDR3 protein. The data hold some 21,000 distinct CDR3 sequences, with about 30% observed a single time. The specimen sequenced was blood, either unsorted or a sorted T cell fraction (not recorded which). The receptors derive from a human donor who was either an allogeneic HSCT recipient or a stem cell or donor lymphocyte infusion donor (not recorded which). It is not recorded whose cells these are; they may come from a transplant donor. Each CDR3 is given with its conserved first and last residue. Each record gives: J gene, V gene, clone size, D gene, CDR3 DNA, CDR3 protein. A D gene is named only where the DNA matches it firmly. Not every row has a clone size; where given, it reads once, few, many or a size class.

J gene: TRBJ1-2; V gene: TRBV20-1; clone size: few; D gene: NA; CDR3 DNA: TGCAGTGCTAGACCGGGGAAGGAGGATGGCTACACCTTC; CDR3 protein: CSARPGKEDGYTF
J gene: TRBJ1-2; V gene: TRBV3-1; clone size: NA; D gene: NA; CDR3 DNA: TGTGCCAGCAGCCAAGCGGGGATCTATGGCTACACCTTC; CDR3 protein: CASSQAGIYGYTF
J gene: TRBJ1-5; V gene: TRBV12-3/TRBV12-4; clone size: NA; D gene: NA; CDR3 DNA: TGTGCCAGCAGTCCTTTCCCCGGGGCAGGGATTAAGCCCCAGCATTTT; CDR3 protein: CASSPFPGAGIKPQHF
J gene: TRBJ1-5; V gene: TRBV6-1; clone size: few; D gene: TRBD1; CDR3 DNA: TGTGCCAGCAGACAGGGGGCGGCTGGCAATCAGCCCCAGCATTTT; CDR3 protein: CASRQGAAGNQPQHF
J gene: TRBJ1-5; V gene: TRBV5-8; clone size: NA; D gene: TRBD1; CDR3 DNA: TGTGCCAGCAGCTTGTGGAGGGGGCATGGTAGCAATCAGCCCCAGCATTTT; CDR3 protein: CASSLWRGHGSNQPQHF
J gene: TRBJ1-2; V gene: TRBV6-5; clone size: few; D gene: NA; CDR3 DNA: TGTGCCAGCAGTTACTCCGGGAGTCCCTATGGCTACACCTTC; CDR3 protein: CASSYSGSPYGYTF
J gene: TRBJ1-5; V gene: TRBV12-3/TRBV12-4; clone size: NA; D gene: TRBD1; CDR3 DNA: TGTGCCAGCAGTTTAGCTACGACAGGGCCCCAGCCCCAGCATTTT; CDR3 protein: CASSLATTGPQPQHF
J gene: TRBJ1-4; V gene: TRBV12-3/TRBV12-4; clone size: few; D gene: NA; CDR3 DNA: TGTGCCAGCAGTTCCCCGGGGAGGGTTGACGAAAAACTGTTTTTT; CDR3 protein: CASSSPGRVDEKLFF
J gene: TRBJ2-5; V gene: TRBV30; clone size: NA; D gene: NA; CDR3 DNA: TGTGCCTGGGGTGCAGGGAAGGAGACCCAGTACTTC; CDR3 protein: CAWGAGKETQYF
J gene: TRBJ2-3; V gene: TRBV7-9; clone size: few; D gene: NA; CDR3 DNA: TGTGCCAGCAGCTTCTGGGACGTTGCCGACACAGATACGCAGTATTTT; CDR3 protein: CASSFWDVADTDTQYF
J gene: TRBJ1-2; V gene: TRBV6-5; clone size: NA; D gene: NA; CDR3 DNA: TGTGCCAGCAGTTACTCTGGGCTGGGGCTACACTATGGCTACACCTTC; CDR3 protein: CASSYSGLGLHYGYTF
J gene: TRBJ1-1; V gene: TRBV7-9; clone size: NA; D gene: NA; CDR3 DNA: TGTGCCAGCATCCCGTCGCAGGGGCCCACTGAAGCTTTCTTT; CDR3 protein: CASIPSQGPTEAFF
J gene: TRBJ2-3; V gene: TRBV11-1; clone size: few; D gene: NA; CDR3 DNA: TGTGCCAGCAGCTTAGCGGGGCCCCCCGATACGCAGTATTTT; CDR3 protein: CASSLAGPPDTQYF
J gene: TRBJ2-3; V gene: TRBV12-3/TRBV12-4; clone size: NA; D gene: TRBD2; CDR3 DNA: TGTGCCAGCAGTTTAGCTAGGGAGCGGGGGTATATGTTACATACGCAGTATTTT; CDR3 protein: CASSLARERGYMLHTQYF
J gene: TRBJ1-1; V gene: TRBV24-1; clone size: NA; D gene: NA; CDR3 DNA: TGTGCCACCGGTGGCGACACTGAAGCTTTCTTT; CDR3 protein: CATGGDTEAFF
J gene: TRBJ2-2; V gene: TRBV3-1; clone size: NA; D gene: NA; CDR3 DNA: TGTGCCAGCACCACCCAAACTTCTAGGGAGCTGTTTTTT; CDR3 protein: CASTTQTSRELFF
J gene: TRBJ2-7; V gene: TRBV20-1; clone size: many; D gene: NA; CDR3 DNA: TGCAGTGCTGCCCCCTACGAGCAGTACTTC; CDR3 protein: CSAAPYEQYF
J gene: TRBJ1-2; V gene: TRBV7-2; clone size: NA; D gene: NA; CDR3 DNA: TGTGCCAGCAGCCTCGACGGCCTTAGTTACACCTTC; CDR3 protein: CASSLDGLSYTF
J gene: TRBJ2-2; V gene: TRBV15; clone size: NA; D gene: NA; CDR3 DNA: TGTGCCACCAGCAGAGCCCGAGGGGAGCTGTTTTTT; CDR3 protein: CATSRARGELFF
J gene: TRBJ1-1; V gene: TRBV4-3; clone size: few; D gene: NA; CDR3 DNA: TGCGCCAGCAGCCAGACTCTGAACACTGAAGCTTTCTTT; CDR3 protein: CASSQTLNTEAFF
J gene: TRBJ1-1; V gene: TRBV12-3/TRBV12-4; clone size: few; D gene: NA; CDR3 DNA: TGTGCCAGCACCCTGGGAGGGGACACTGAAGCTTTCTTT; CDR3 protein: CASTLGGDTEAFF
J gene: TRBJ2-3; V gene: TRBV4-3; clone size: NA; D gene: NA; CDR3 DNA: TGCGCCAGCAGCCAAACCCGGACACAACTGAGCACAGATACGCAGTATTTT; CDR3 protein: CASSQTRTQLSTDTQYF
J gene: TRBJ1-5; V gene: TRBV6-1; clone size: NA; D gene: NA; CDR3 DNA: TGTGCCACCGGCCAGGAGGCAGGCTCCGGTCAGCCCCAGCATTTT; CDR3 protein: CATGQEAGSGQPQHF
J gene: TRBJ1-2; V gene: TRBV5-1; clone size: many; D gene: NA; CDR3 DNA: TGCGCCAGCAGCTGGTTAGGGGGAAACTATGGCTACACCTTC; CDR3 protein: CASSWLGGNYGYTF
J gene: TRBJ1-4; V gene: TRBV25-1; clone size: NA; D gene: NA; CDR3 DNA: TGTGCCAGCAGTGTTTATGGGCTAGATGAAAAACTGTTTTTT; CDR3 protein: CASSVYGLDEKLFF
J gene: TRBJ1-5; V gene: TRBV27; clone size: few; D gene: NA; CDR3 DNA: TGTGCCAGCCGCTCGAGGGGAAATCAGCCCCAGCATTTT; CDR3 protein: CASRSRGNQPQHF
J gene: TRBJ1-5; V gene: TRBV12-3/TRBV12-4; clone size: NA; D gene: NA; CDR3 DNA: TGTGCCAGCAGTTGGTGGGGTCAGCCCCAGCATTTT; CDR3 protein: CASSWWGQPQHF
J gene: TRBJ1-2; V gene: TRBV9; clone size: few; D gene: NA; CDR3 DNA: TGTGCCAGCAGCGCCACCCGGGGGAACTATGGCTACACCTTC; CDR3 protein: CASSATRGNYGYTF
J gene: TRBJ2-3; V gene: TRBV7-2; clone size: NA; D gene: TRBD1; CDR3 DNA: TGTGCCAGCAGCGTGCAGGGGGCGCGAAGCACAGATACGCAGTATTTT; CDR3 protein: CASSVQGARSTDTQYF
J gene: TRBJ2-3; V gene: TRBV20-1; clone size: NA; D gene: NA; CDR3 DNA: TGCAGCTCTGTTAGGGGCTTCACAGATACGCAGTATTTT; CDR3 protein: CSSVRGFTDTQYF
J gene: TRBJ2-3; V gene: TRBV5-1; clone size: NA; D gene: NA; CDR3 DNA: TGCGCCAGCAGCTTGGGTAATGACGGAGGTACGCAGTATTTT; CDR3 protein: CASSLGNDGGTQYF
J gene: TRBJ2-7; V gene: TRBV10-3; clone size: NA; D gene: TRBD1; CDR3 DNA: TGTGCCGGGGTACAACGGGACAGCCCCTACGAGCAGTACTTC; CDR3 protein: CAGVQRDSPYEQYF
J gene: TRBJ1-2; V gene: TRBV20-1; clone size: NA; D gene: NA; CDR3 DNA: TGCAGTGCTAGGGACGGCAGCTATGGCTACACCTTC; CDR3 protein: CSARDGSYGYTF
J gene: TRBJ1-2; V gene: TRBV6-5; clone size: NA; D gene: NA; CDR3 DNA: TGTGCCAGCAGTTACTCGGGCAGGGTAGCCCCTGGCTACACCTTC; CDR3 protein: CASSYSGRVAPGYTF
J gene: TRBJ2-3; V gene: TRBV30; clone size: NA; D gene: NA; CDR3 DNA: TGTGCCTGGGGAGAAAGCACAGATACGCAGTATTTT; CDR3 protein: CAWGESTDTQYF
J gene: TRBJ2-2; V gene: TRBV6-5; clone size: few; D gene: NA; CDR3 DNA: TGTGCCAGCAGTTACTCGGTGCCTCCTAAGCTGTTTTTT; CDR3 protein: CASSYSVPPKLFF
J gene: TRBJ1-3; V gene: TRBV20-1; clone size: NA; D gene: TRBD1; CDR3 DNA: TGCAGTGCCTTGGACAGGGGGCGAAACACCATATATTTT; CDR3 protein: CSALDRGRNTIYF
J gene: TRBJ2-3; V gene: TRBV5-1; clone size: NA; D gene: NA; CDR3 DNA: TGCGCCAGCCGGGGCCTGGGCACAGATACGCAGTATTTT; CDR3 protein: CASRGLGTDTQYF
J gene: TRBJ2-5; V gene: TRBV7-2; clone size: many; D gene: TRBD2; CDR3 DNA: TGTGCCAGCAGCTCGGGACTAAACATAGAGACCCAGTACTTC; CDR3 protein: CASSSGLNIETQYF
J gene: TRBJ2-3; V gene: TRBV28; clone size: NA; D gene: NA; CDR3 DNA: TGTGCCAGCAGTTCCATGGGAGGAGGGACTCTGACGCAGTATTTT; CDR3 protein: CASSSMGGGTLTQYF
J gene: TRBJ1-4; V gene: TRBV28; clone size: NA; D gene: NA; CDR3 DNA: TGTGCCAGCAGTTCAATCAGACGGATTAATGAAAAACTGTTTTTT; CDR3 protein: CASSSIRRINEKLFF
J gene: TRBJ1-2; V gene: TRBV27; clone size: NA; D gene: NA; CDR3 DNA: TGTGCCAGCAGTTTGACATTGAGGGGTAACTATGGCTACACCTTC; CDR3 protein: CASSLTLRGNYGYTF